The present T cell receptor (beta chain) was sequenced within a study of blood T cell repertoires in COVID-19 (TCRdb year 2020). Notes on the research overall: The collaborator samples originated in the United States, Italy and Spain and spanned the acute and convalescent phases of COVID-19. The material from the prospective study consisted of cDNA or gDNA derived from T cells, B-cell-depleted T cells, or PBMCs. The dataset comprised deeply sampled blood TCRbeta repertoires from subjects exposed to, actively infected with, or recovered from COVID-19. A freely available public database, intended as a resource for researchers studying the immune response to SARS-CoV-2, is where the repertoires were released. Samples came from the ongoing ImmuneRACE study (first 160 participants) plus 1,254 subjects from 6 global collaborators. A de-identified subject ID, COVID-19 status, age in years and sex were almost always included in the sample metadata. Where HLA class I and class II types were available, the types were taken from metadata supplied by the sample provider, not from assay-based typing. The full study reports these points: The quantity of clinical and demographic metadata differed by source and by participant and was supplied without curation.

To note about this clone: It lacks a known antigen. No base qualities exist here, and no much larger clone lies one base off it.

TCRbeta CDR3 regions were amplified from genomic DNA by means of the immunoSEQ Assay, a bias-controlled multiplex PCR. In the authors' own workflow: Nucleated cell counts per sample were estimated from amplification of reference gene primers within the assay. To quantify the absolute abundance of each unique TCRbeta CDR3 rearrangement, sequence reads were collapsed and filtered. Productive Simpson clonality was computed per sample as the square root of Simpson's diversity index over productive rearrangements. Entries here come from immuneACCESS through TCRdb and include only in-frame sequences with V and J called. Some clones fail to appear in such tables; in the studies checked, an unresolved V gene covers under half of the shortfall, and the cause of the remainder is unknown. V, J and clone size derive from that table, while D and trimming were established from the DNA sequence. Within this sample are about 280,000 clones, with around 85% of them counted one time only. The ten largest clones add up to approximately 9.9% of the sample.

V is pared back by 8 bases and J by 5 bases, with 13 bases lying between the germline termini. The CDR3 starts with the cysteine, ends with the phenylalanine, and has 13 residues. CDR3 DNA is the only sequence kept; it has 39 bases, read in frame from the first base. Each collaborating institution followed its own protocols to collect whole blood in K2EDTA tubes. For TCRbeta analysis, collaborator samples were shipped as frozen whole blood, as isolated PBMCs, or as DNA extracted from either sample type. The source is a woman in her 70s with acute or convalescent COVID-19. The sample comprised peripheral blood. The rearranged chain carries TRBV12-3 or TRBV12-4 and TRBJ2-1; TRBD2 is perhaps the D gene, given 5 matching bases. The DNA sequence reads TGTGCCAGCCGTAGCGATCCTAACAATGAGCAGTTCTTC. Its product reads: CASRSDPNNEQFF.